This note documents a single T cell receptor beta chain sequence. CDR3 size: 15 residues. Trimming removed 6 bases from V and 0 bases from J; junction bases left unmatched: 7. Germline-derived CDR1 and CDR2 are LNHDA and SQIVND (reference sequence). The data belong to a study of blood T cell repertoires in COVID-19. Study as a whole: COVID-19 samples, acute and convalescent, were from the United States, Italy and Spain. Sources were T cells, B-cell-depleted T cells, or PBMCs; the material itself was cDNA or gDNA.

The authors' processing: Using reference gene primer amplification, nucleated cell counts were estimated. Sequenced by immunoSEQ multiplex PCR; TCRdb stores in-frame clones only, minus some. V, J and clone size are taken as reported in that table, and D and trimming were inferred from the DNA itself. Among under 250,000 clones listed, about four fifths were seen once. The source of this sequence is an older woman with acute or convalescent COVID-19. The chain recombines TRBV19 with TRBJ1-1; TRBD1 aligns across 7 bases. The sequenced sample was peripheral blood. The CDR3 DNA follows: TGTGCCAGTAGGGTACTAGGGGGCATGAACACTGAAGCTTTCTTT. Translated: CASRVLGGMNTEAFF.